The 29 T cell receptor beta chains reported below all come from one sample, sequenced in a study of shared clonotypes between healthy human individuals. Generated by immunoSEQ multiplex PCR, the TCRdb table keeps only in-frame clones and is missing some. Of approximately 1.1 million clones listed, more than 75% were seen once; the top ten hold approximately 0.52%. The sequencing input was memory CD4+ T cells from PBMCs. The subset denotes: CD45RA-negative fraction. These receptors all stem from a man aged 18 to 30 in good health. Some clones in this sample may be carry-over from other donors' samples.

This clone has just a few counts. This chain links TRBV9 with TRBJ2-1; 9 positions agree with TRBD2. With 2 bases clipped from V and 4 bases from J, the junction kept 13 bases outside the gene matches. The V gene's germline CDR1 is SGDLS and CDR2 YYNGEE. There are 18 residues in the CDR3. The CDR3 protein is CASSVTVGGGRVYNEQFF. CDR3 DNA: TGTGCCAGCAGCGTGACCGTTGGGGGCGGGAGGGTTTACAATGAGCAGTTCTTC. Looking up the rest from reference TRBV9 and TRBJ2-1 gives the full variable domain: DSGVTQTPKHLITATGQRVTLRCSPRSGDLSVYWYQQSLDQGLQFLIQYYNGEERAKGNILERFSAQQFPDLHSELNLSSLELGDSALYFCASSVTVGGGRVYNEQFFGPGTRLTVL.

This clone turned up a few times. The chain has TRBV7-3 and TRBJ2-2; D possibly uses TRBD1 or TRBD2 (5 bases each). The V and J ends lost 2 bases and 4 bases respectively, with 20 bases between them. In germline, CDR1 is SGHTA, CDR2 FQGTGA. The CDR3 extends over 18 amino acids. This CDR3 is CASSLSHFGTDPTGELFF. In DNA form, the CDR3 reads TGTGCCAGCAGCTTATCCCATTTCGGGACCGACCCCACCGGGGAGCTGTTTTTT.

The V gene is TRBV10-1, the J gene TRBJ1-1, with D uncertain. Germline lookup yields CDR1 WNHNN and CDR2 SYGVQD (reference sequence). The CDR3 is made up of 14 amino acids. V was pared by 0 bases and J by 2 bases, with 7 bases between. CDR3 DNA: TGCGCCAGCAGTGAGTCGACGGCCAACACTGAAGCTTTCTTT. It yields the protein CASSESTANTEAFF.

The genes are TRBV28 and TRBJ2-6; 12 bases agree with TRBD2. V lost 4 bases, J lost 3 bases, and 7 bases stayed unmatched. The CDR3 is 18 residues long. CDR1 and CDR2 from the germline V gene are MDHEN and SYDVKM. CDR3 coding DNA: TGTGCCAGCAGTTCAGATGGACTAGCGGGATTTGGGGCCAACGTCCTGACTTTC. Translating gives CASSSDGLAGFGANVLTF.

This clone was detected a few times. The CDR3 nucleotides read TGTGCCAGCACGCGGAGTCCTAGCGGGAGAGAGACCCAGTACTTC. It yields the protein CASTRSPSGRETQYF. The rearrangement uses TRBV6-6 and TRBJ2-5, with 10 bases that match TRBD2. CDR3 length equals 15 residues. Germline lookup yields CDR1 MNHNY and CDR2 SVGAGI (reference sequence). V shed 7 bases, J shed 4 bases, and the junction held 9 bases outside the gene matches.

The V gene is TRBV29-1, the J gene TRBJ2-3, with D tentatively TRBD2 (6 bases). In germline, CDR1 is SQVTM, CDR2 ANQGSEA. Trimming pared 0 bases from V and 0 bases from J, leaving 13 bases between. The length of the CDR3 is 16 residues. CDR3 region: CSVEDISSGSTDTQYF. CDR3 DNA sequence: TGCAGCGTTGAAGATATTTCGAGCGGGAGCACAGATACGCAGTATTTT.

This CDR3 reads CASSPPAKSGEQYF. CDR3 nucleotide sequence: TGTGCCAGCTCACCCCCAGCCAAAAGCGGAGAGCAGTACTTC. The chain couples TRBV18 to TRBJ2-7, with a possible D match to TRBD2 (5 bases). The germline V gene has CDR1 KGHSH and CDR2 LQKENI. The CDR3 has 14 residues. Between the trimmed V and J ends, which lost 3 bases and 7 bases, there was a span of 16 bases.

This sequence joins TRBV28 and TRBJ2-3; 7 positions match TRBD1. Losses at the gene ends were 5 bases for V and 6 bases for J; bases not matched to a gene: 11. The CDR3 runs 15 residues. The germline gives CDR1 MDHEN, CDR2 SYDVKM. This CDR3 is CASSEGGAYADTQYF. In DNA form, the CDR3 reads TGTGCCAGCAGTGAAGGGGGCGCTTACGCGGATACGCAGTATTTT.

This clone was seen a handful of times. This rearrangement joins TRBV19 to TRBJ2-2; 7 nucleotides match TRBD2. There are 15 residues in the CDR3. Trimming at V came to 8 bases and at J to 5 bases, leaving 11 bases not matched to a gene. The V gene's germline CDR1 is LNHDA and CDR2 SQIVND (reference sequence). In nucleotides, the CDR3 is TGTGCCAGTCGCCCGTCCGGGACTAATACCGGGGAGCTGTTTTTT. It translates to CASRPSGTNTGELFF.

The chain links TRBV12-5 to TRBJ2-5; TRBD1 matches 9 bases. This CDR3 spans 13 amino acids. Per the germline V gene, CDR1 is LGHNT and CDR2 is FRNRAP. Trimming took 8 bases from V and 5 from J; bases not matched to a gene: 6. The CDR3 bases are TGTGCTAGTAGGAGGACAGGGGTTGAGACCCAGTACTTC. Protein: CASRRTGVETQYF. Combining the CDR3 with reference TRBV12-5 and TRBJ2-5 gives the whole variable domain DARVTQTPRHKVTEMGQEVTMRCQPILGHNTVFWYRQTMMQGLELLAYFRNRAPLDDSGMPKDRFSAEMPDATLATLKIQPSEPRDSAVYFCASRRTGVETQYFGPGTRLLVL.

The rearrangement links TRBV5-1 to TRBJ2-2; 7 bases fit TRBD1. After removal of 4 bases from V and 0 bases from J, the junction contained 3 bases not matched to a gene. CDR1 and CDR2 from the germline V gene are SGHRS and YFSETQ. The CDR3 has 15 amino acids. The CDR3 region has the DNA TGCGCCAGCAGCCGAGGACAGGCGAACACCGGGGAGCTGTTTTTT. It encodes CASSRGQANTGELFF.

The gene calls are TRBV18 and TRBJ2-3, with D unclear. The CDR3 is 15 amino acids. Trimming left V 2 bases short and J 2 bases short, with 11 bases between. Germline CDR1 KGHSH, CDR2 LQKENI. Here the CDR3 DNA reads TGTGCCAGCTCACCATGCCCACGGAACACAGATACGCAGTATTTT. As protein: CASSPCPRNTDTQYF.

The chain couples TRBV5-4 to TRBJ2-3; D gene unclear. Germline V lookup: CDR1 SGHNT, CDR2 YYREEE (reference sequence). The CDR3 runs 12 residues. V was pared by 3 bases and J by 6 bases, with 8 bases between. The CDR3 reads CASSWPDDTQYF. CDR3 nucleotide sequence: TGTGCCAGCAGCTGGCCGGACGATACGCAGTATTTT.

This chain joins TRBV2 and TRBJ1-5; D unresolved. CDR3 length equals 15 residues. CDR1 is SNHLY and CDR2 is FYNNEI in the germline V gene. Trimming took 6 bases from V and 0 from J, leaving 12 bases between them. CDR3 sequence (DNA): TGTGCCAGCAGCGTGGGCCCTTATAGCAATCAGCCCCAGCATTTT. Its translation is CASSVGPYSNQPQHF. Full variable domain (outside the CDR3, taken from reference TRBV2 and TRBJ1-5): EPEVTQTPSHQVTQMGQEVILRCVPISNHLYFYWYRQILGQKVEFLVSFYNNEISEKSEIFDDQFSVERPDGSNFTLKIRSTKLEDSAMYFCASSVGPYSNQPQHFGDGTRLSIL.

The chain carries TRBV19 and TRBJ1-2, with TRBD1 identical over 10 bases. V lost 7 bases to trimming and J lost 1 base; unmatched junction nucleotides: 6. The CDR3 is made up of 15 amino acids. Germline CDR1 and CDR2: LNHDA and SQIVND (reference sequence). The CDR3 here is CASKRQGARNYGYTF. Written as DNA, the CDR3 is TGTGCCAGTAAAAGACAGGGGGCGCGTAACTATGGCTACACCTTC. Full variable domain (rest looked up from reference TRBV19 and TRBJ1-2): DGGITQSPKYLFRKEGQNVTLSCEQNLNHDAMYWYRQDPGQGLRLIYYSQIVNDFQKGDIAEGYSVSREKKESFPLTVTSAQKNPTAFYLCASKRQGARNYGYTFGSGTRLTVV.

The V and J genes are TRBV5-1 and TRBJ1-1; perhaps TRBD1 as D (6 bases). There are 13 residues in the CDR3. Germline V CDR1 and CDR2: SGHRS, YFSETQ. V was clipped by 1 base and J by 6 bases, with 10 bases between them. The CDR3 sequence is CASSLPGGAEAFF. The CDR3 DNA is TGCGCCAGCAGCTTGCCCGGGGGCGCTGAAGCTTTCTTT.

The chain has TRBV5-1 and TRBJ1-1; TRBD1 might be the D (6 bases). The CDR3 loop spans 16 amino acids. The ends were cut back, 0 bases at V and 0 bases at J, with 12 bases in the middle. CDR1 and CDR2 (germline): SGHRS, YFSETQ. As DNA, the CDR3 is TGCGCCAGCAGCTTGGGGGCGGGGGCCCTGAACACTGAAGCTTTCTTT. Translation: CASSLGAGALNTEAFF.

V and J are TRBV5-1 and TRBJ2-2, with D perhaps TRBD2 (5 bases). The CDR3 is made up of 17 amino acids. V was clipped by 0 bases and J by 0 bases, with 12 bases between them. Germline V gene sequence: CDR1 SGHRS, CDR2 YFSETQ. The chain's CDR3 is CASSLAAAGTNTGELFF. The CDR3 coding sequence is TGCGCCAGCAGCTTGGCCGCGGCGGGTACGAACACCGGGGAGCTGTTTTTT.

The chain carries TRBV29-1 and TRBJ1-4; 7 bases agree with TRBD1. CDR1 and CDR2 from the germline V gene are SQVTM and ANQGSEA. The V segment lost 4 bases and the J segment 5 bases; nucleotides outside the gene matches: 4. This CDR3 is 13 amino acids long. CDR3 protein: CSVVGQENEKLFF. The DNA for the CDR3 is TGCAGCGTTGTCGGACAGGAGAATGAAAAACTGTTTTTT.

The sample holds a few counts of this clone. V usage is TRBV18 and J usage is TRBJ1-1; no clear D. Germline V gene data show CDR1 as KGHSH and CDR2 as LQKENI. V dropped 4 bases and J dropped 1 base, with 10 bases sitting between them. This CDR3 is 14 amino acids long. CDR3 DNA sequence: TGTGCCAGCTCACTGCACGGACCGAACACTGAAGCTTTCTTT. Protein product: CASSLHGPNTEAFF.

The CDR3 loop reads CATASDRGLNTEAFF. As DNA, the CDR3 is TGTGCCACCGCGTCGGACAGGGGGTTGAACACTGAAGCTTTCTTT. This chain connects TRBV15 to TRBJ1-1; 10 nucleotides match TRBD1. Per the germline V gene, CDR1 is LNHNV and CDR2 is YYDKDF (reference sequence). Losses at the gene ends were 8 bases for V and 0 bases for J; bases not matched to a gene: 6. The CDR3 covers 15 residues.

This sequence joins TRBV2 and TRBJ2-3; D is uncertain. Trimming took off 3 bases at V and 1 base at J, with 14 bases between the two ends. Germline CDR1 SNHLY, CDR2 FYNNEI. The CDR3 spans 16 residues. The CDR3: CASSDIAGLRTDTQYF. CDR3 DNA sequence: TGTGCCAGCAGTGATATAGCAGGCCTCCGCACAGATACGCAGTATTTT.

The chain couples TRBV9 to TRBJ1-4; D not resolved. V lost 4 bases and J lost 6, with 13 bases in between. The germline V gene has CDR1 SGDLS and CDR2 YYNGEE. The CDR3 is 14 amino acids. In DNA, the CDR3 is TGTGCCAGCAGCCCCCCCGGACGGGATGAAAAACTGTTTTTT. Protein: CASSPPGRDEKLFF. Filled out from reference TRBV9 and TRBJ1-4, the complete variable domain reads DSGVTQTPKHLITATGQRVTLRCSPRSGDLSVYWYQQSLDQGLQFLIQYYNGEERAKGNILERFSAQQFPDLHSELNLSSLELGDSALYFCASSPPGRDEKLFFGSGTQLSVL.

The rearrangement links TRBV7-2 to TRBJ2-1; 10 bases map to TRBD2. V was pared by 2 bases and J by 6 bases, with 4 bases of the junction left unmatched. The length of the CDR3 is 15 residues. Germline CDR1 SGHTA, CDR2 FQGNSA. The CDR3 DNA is TGTGCCAGCAGCTTATTGGGACTAGCGCTCAATGAGCAGTTCTTC. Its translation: CASSLLGLALNEQFF.

The CDR3 DNA reads as TGTGCCACCAGCAGAGGGACAGTGGATCAGCCCCAGCATTTT. Amino acid sequence: CATSRGTVDQPQHF. V gene TRBV15 combines with J gene TRBJ1-5, with D possibly TRBD1 on 6 matching bases. The V gene's germline CDR1 is LNHNV and CDR2 YYDKDF (reference sequence). Trimming removed 1 base at V and 5 bases at J, with 9 bases between. The CDR3 is 14 residues long.

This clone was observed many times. Here the CDR3 DNA reads TGCAGCGTTGAAGGCCCCGGGCTACCATTCGAGCAGTTCTTC. Protein: CSVEGPGLPFEQFF. This chain links TRBV29-1 with TRBJ2-1; no definite D call. Per germline, CDR1 SQVTM and CDR2 ANQGSEA. V shed 1 base and J shed 10 bases, with 17 bases lying between them. The CDR3 runs 14 residues.

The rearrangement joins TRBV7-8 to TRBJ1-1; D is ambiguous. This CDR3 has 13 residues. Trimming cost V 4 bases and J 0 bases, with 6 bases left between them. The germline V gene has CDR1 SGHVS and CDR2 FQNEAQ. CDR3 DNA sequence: TGTGCCAGCAGCTCTCAAATGAACACTGAAGCTTTCTTT. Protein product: CASSSQMNTEAFF.

The CDR3 DNA follows: TGTGCCAGCAGTTCCGGGTTTTACAATGAGCAGTTCTTC. It specifies CASSSGFYNEQFF. This sequence joins TRBV6-4 and TRBJ2-1; D is unresolved. V was pared by 5 bases and J by 4 bases, with 9 bases between. This CDR3 has 13 residues. Germline V CDR1 and CDR2: MRHNA, SNTAGT.

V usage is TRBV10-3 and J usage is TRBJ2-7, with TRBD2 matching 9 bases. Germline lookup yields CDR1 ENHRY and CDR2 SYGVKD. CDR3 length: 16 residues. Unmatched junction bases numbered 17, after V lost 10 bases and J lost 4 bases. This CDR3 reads CATQKSLGREGYEQYF. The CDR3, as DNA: TGTGCCACCCAGAAATCCCTCGGGCGGGAGGGATACGAGCAGTACTTC.